The rows below give T cell receptor beta chains drawn from one sample of a study of T cell repertoires in cytomegalovirus infection. TCRdb analysed the reads with MiXCR anew, one entry per CDR3 protein. Of 150,000 to 200,000 distinct CDR3 sequences listed, roughly 20% are singletons. The sequencing sample was made of PBMCs. Receptors were obtained from a human donor in good health (CMV status not recorded). Some clones in this sample may be carry-over from other donors' samples. CDR3s include the opening cysteine and the closing phenylalanine or tryptophan. D genes are given only for firm matches. Size tells how often a clone was seen (once, few, many) or the class of an expanded clone, and some rows leave it out.

size | J | V | D | CDR3 | DNA
NA | TRBJ1-2 | TRBV28 | NA | CASFGQGYGYTF | TGTGCCAGCTTCGGGCAGGGGTATGGCTACACCTTC
few | TRBJ1-1 | TRBV5-1 | NA | CASSSGQTNTEAFF | TGCGCCAGCAGCTCCGGACAGACGAACACTGAAGCTTTCTTT
few | TRBJ2-4 | TRBV7-9 | TRBD1 | CASSFHSSTGISNIQYF | TGTGCCAGCAGCTTCCATTCGTCGACAGGGATTTCAAACATTCAGTACTTC
NA | TRBJ2-7 | TRBV19 | TRBD1 | CASSNHWTGQSYEQYF | TGTGCCAGTAGTAACCACTGGACAGGACAGTCCTACGAGCAGTACTTC
NA | TRBJ1-2 | TRBV28 | NA | CASSPQGLGYGYTF | TGTGCCAGCAGTCCACAGGGTCTCGGCTATGGCTACACCTTC
NA | TRBJ1-5 | TRBV6-1 | NA | CASSPEGNQPQHF | TGTGCCAGCAGCCCGGAGGGCAATCAGCCCCAGCATTTT
few | TRBJ1-1 | TRBV19 | NA | CASSIQGTLNTEAFF | TGTGCCAGTAGTATCCAGGGCACTTTGAACACTGAAGCTTTCTTT
many | TRBJ1-1 | TRBV7-8 | TRBD1 | CASSYILRDSNTEAFF | TGTGCCAGCAGCTACATCCTCCGGGACAGCAACACTGAAGCTTTCTTT
NA | TRBJ2-2 | TRBV28 | NA | CASGSITGELFF | TGTGCCAGCGGGAGTATCACCGGGGAGCTGTTTTTT
NA | TRBJ2-7 | TRBV28 | NA | CASKDSTLTYEQYF | TGTGCCAGCAAGGACTCTACTCTCACCTACGAGCAGTACTTC
few | TRBJ1-6 | TRBV19 | NA | CASQGHKDSPLHF | TGTGCCAGCCAGGGACACAAGGATTCACCCCTCCACTTT
few | TRBJ2-5 | TRBV5-1 | NA | CASSLGRLDRYQETQYF | TGCGCCAGCAGCTTGGGGAGACTGGACAGATACCAAGAGACCCAGTACTTC
NA | TRBJ1-2 | TRBV7-2 | TRBD1 | CASSLGGTGTNYGYTF | TGTGCCAGCAGCTTAGGAGGGACAGGGACGAACTATGGCTACACCTTC
NA | TRBJ2-6 | TRBV20-1 | NA | CSAKEGSGANVLTF | TGCAGTGCCAAGGAAGGCTCTGGGGCCAACGTCCTGACTTTC
many | TRBJ2-1 | TRBV7-3 | NA | CASSPGAANEQFF | TGTGCCAGCAGCCCCGGTGCGGCGAATGAGCAGTTCTTC
many | TRBJ2-2 | TRBV7-8 | NA | CASSLGGVFRDTGELFF | TGTGCCAGCAGCTTAGGAGGCGTATTCCGGGACACCGGGGAGCTGTTTTTT
few | TRBJ2-5 | TRBV6-6 | TRBD2 | CASTAGVGVLETQYF | TGTGCCAGCACAGCGGGAGTAGGAGTCTTGGAGACCCAGTACTTC
NA | TRBJ1-4 | TRBV11-3 | NA | CASSPSRVGGEKLFF | TGTGCCAGCAGCCCGAGTCGGGTAGGAGGTGAAAAACTGTTTTTT
NA | TRBJ1-2 | TRBV19 | NA | CASSTGWTANYGYTF | TGTGCCAGTAGTACCGGCTGGACAGCTAACTATGGCTACACCTTC
few | TRBJ1-6 | TRBV6-2/TRBV6-3 | TRBD1 | CASRPAGQGYNSPLHF | TGTGCCAGCAGACCAGCGGGACAGGGCTATAATTCACCCCTCCACTTT
NA | TRBJ2-1 | TRBV5-5 | TRBD2 | CASSLLAGSYNEQFF | TGTGCCAGCAGCCTACTAGCGGGCTCCTACAATGAGCAGTTCTTC
few | TRBJ1-3 | TRBV12-3/TRBV12-4 | NA | CASSTTGYSGNTIYF | TGTGCCAGCAGCACGACAGGATACTCTGGAAACACCATATATTTT
NA | TRBJ1-1 | TRBV29-1 | NA | CSVFLPAHRGPTEAFF | TGCAGCGTTTTTTTACCCGCCCATCGAGGGCCCACTGAAGCTTTCTTT
NA | TRBJ1-1 | TRBV7-2 | NA | CASTTDRNTEAFF | TGTGCCAGCACCACAGACAGGAACACTGAAGCTTTCTTT
NA | TRBJ1-1 | TRBV7-9 | NA | CASSPLRVNTEAFF | TGTGCCAGCAGCCCCCTCCGAGTGAACACTGAAGCTTTCTTT
NA | TRBJ2-7 | TRBV6-2/TRBV6-3 | NA | CASSYSTGVNEQYF | TGTGCCAGCAGTTACTCGACCGGGGTCAACGAGCAGTACTTC
NA | TRBJ1-5 | TRBV7-2 | TRBD1 | CASSLGGQARESQHF | TGTGCCAGCAGCTTAGGCGGACAGGCTCGAGAGTCCCAGCATTTT
few | TRBJ2-3 | TRBV19 | TRBD1 | CASSMGQDSTDTQYF | TGTGCCAGTAGTATGGGACAGGATAGCACAGATACGCAGTATTTT
NA | TRBJ1-5 | TRBV12-3/TRBV12-4 | NA | CASSLMRDQPQHF | TGTGCCAGCAGTTTAATGAGGGATCAGCCCCAGCATTTT